This TCR beta chain is from a study of cytomegalovirus exposure and HLA in healthy donors. Amplification used 60 Vbeta primers and 13 Jbeta primers. Method: immunoSEQ multiplex PCR; TCRdb's copy keeps in-frame clones and lacks some. In the table there are 190,000 or so clones, over 65% of which are singletons. The CDR3 is made up of 13 amino acids. Unmatched junction bases numbered 5, after V lost 8 bases and J lost 6 bases. Germline V CDR1 and CDR2: LNHDA, SQIVND (reference sequence). This clonotype was obtained from a boy aged 2-9 years in good health and CMV-seronegative. The rearrangement links TRBV19 to TRBJ2-7; 12 bases agree with TRBD1. The sequencing sample was made of PBMCs. The CDR3 DNA follows: TGTGCCAGTGCCCCGGGACAGGGGGCCGAGCAGTACTTC. Translating it yields CASAPGQGAEQYF.